Listed below are T cell receptor beta chains from one sample, sequenced in a study of blood T cells in healthy people across ages. TCRdb re-derived calls from the 5' RACE reads in MiXCR, one entry per CDR3 protein. The profile shows 800,000 to 950,000 distinct CDR3 sequences, 35% to 40% of them singletons. Material: blood. These receptors all stem from a man aged 18 to 30 in good health. CDR3s leave out the opening cysteine and the closing phenylalanine or tryptophan. Part of the rows lack a size; the others show once, few, many or a class for expanded clones.

>few|TRBJ2-1|TRBV12-3/TRBV12-4
ASIRERSLYNEQF
>once|TRBJ1-2|TRBV6-6
ASSDRPGDGYT
>many|TRBJ2-7|TRBV6-5
ASRMGQTYYEQY
>.|TRBJ2-3|TRBV27
ASSRTGRTQY
>.|TRBJ1-2|TRBV29-1
SVRRGGGYT
>few|TRBJ2-1|TRBV5-1
ASSFRTSGAPTYNEQF
>.|TRBJ2-5|TRBV5-1
ASSLAGTAQEAQY
>few|TRBJ1-2|TRBV6-1
ASSETGLYGYT
>few|TRBJ1-2|TRBV28
ATKPPGQGGYGYT
>.|TRBJ2-3|TRBV11-2
ASSSRTGPLRTDTRY
>few|TRBJ1-5|TRBV12-3/TRBV12-4
ASSPTAGGGNQPQH
>.|TRBJ1-5|TRBV6-2/TRBV6-3
ASSYSGTWDQPQH
>.|TRBJ1-2|TRBV5-1
ASSLEQGQANYGYT
>many|TRBJ1-1|TRBV5-5
ASSFLLNTEAF
>.|TRBJ2-1|TRBV6-6
ASSYTQTGGAHNEQF
>.|TRBJ1-1|TRBV2
ASSSDRWMDTEAF
>.|TRBJ2-3|TRBV5-1
ASSPGLGPSTDTQY
>many|TRBJ2-1|TRBV18
ASSPELAGVSYNEQF
>many|TRBJ2-1|TRBV12-3/TRBV12-4
ASSLSEQF
>.|TRBJ2-5|TRBV3-1
ASSPAGDTKQETQY
>.|TRBJ2-3|TRBV12-3/TRBV12-4
ASSLGRGGTDAQY
>many|TRBJ2-3|TRBV12-3/TRBV12-4
ASNPDRTDTQY
>few|TRBJ1-2|TRBV2
ASSDIKRPPKAPT
>many|TRBJ2-5|TRBV5-1
ASTYNTQETQY
>few|.|TRBV5-1
ASSLASGTGYNEQY
>few|TRBJ2-5|TRBV3-1
ASSLRPQEETQY
>few|TRBJ1-1|TRBV5-6
ASNPLKAWRGTEAF
>few|TRBJ2-7|TRBV9
ASSVAGREHEQY
>.|TRBJ2-1|TRBV9
ASSVAGMEGSSYNEQF
>.|TRBJ2-6|TRBV28
ASSLPGRTGANVLT
>many|TRBJ2-7|TRBV7-9
ASSSGFYEQY
>many|TRBJ2-7|TRBV7-2
ASSAPTGGSYEQY
>.|TRBJ2-7|TRBV9
ASSVGRPGASYEQY
>.|TRBJ2-7|TRBV7-2
ASSSPDRSLYEQY
>few|TRBJ1-1|TRBV5-4
ASSLYSNTEAF
>.|TRBJ1-5|TRBV7-2
ASSPNLNQPQH
>once|TRBJ2-1|TRBV7-2
ASSFRPQETQF